The T cell receptor (beta chain) under discussion was sequenced for a study of blood T cell repertoires in COVID-19. About the study: Both acute and convalescent COVID-19 samples were obtained from the United States, Italy and Spain.

The CDR3 length is 13 residues. Trimming removed 4 bases from V and 3 bases from J, with 11 bases in between. Per the germline V gene, CDR1 is SGHNT and CDR2 is YYREEE (reference sequence). Measured with immunoSEQ multiplex PCR; TCRdb has only the in-frame clones, and not every one. The sample has 150,000 to 200,000 clones, approximately 90% seen once; the top ten hold about 5%. What was sequenced was peripheral blood. The V gene is TRBV5-4, the J gene TRBJ2-7; the D gene is possibly TRBD1 (5 bases). The source is a human donor in a cohort sampled during active COVID-19. The CDR3 region is CASSGGHNYEQYF. As DNA, the CDR3 is TGTGCCAGCAGCGGCGGACACAACTACGAGCAGTACTTC.